This TCR beta chain came from a study of blood T cell repertoires in COVID-19 (dated by TCRdb to the early 2020s). Concerning the study at large: Samples covering the acute and convalescent phases of COVID-19 were provided by collaborators in the United States, Italy and Spain. A freely available public database, intended as a resource for researchers studying the immune response to SARS-CoV-2, is where the repertoires were released. HLA class I and class II types, where available, came from metadata supplied by the sample provider rather than from assay-based typing. Samples came from the ongoing ImmuneRACE study (first 160 participants) plus 1,254 subjects from 6 global collaborators. Sample metadata almost always included a de-identified subject ID, COVID-19 status, age in years and sex. The prospective study material was composed of cDNA or gDNA derived from T cells, B-cell-depleted T cells, or PBMCs. Deeply sampled blood TCRbeta repertoires from subjects exposed to, actively infected with, or recovered from COVID-19 were included in the dataset.

Whole blood was collected in K2EDTA tubes by collaborating institutions according to the institutions' own protocols. For TCRbeta analysis, collaborator samples were shipped as frozen whole blood, as isolated PBMCs, or as DNA extracted from either sample type. This clone has only one observation. Its antigen target is currently unknown. Base qualities are missing; no much larger clone stands one base away. Relative to germline, V is missing 4 bases and J is missing 8 bases, with 5 bases of the junction outside any gene match. Inclusive of the bounding cysteine and phenylalanine, the CDR3 is 15 residues long. CDR3 DNA only is kept here, 45 bases in frame from base 1. CDR1 and CDR2 are read off the germline V gene as SGHTA and FQGNSA. What the research found in general, with its limitations: The quantity of clinical and demographic metadata differed by source and by participant and was supplied without curation.

The immunoSEQ Assay, a bias-controlled multiplex PCR, was used to amplify TCRbeta CDR3 regions from genomic DNA. Per the source publication's procedure: The number of nucleated cells in each sample was estimated by amplification of reference gene primers within the assay. To quantify the absolute abundance of each unique TCRbeta CDR3 rearrangement, sequence reads were collapsed and filtered. For each sample, productive Simpson clonality was calculated as the square root of Simpson's diversity index across productive rearrangements. In its TCRdb copy, this immuneACCESS table keeps in-frame sequences only and misses some clones. Where compared with another copy, unresolved V genes explain less than half of these, and the others have no known cause. Clonal size and the V and J genes are those of that table, whereas D and trimming came from the DNA. The sample includes under 250,000 clones, with roughly four fifths observed a single time. The ten largest clones take up roughly 12% of the sample.

This sequence originates from a woman aged 40-49 years with acute or convalescent COVID-19. The chain is made from TRBV7-2 and TRBJ1-6, with 10 bases matching TRBD1. The sequencing sample was made of peripheral blood. The CDR3 region reads CASSSGQGRDSPLHF. The nucleotide sequence is TGTGCCAGCAGCTCGGGACAGGGGAGGGATTCACCCCTCCACTTT.